These 21 T cell receptor beta chains were all obtained from the same sample, sequenced in a study of blood T cell repertoires in COVID-19. The table came from immunoSEQ multiplex PCR; TCRdb's copy has only in-frame clones and leaves some out. Of more than 140,000 clones listed, 65% to 90% are singletons. The source material was peripheral blood. The receptors derive from a woman aged 45 to 65 in a cohort sampled during active or convalescent COVID-19.

This clone occurred once. The chain links TRBV7-9 to TRBJ1-1; D unresolved. The CDR3 is 15 residues long. The V gene's germline CDR1 is SEHNR and CDR2 FQNEAQ (reference sequence). V dropped 6 bases and J dropped 0 bases, with 14 bases sitting between them. In DNA, the CDR3 is TGTGCCAGCAGAGAGGAGGGCGGATTGAACACTGAAGCTTTCTTT. Its protein is CASREEGGLNTEAFF.

This chain links TRBV3-1 (or the pseudogene TRBV3-2) with TRBJ2-1; 8 bases are a match to TRBD2. The CDR3 is made up of 15 amino acids. The ends lost 1 base at V and 6 bases at J; junction bases unmatched: 5. Germline V gene lookup returns CDR1 LGHDT and CDR2 YNNKEL (reference sequence). The CDR3 DNA follows: TGTGCCAGCAGCCAAGCGGGGGGGTTCTTCAATGAGCAGTTCTTC. This translates into CASSQAGGFFNEQFF.

The V call is TRBV5-1, the J call TRBJ1-2; D is perhaps TRBD1 (5 bases). Germline CDR1 is SGHRS and CDR2 is YFSETQ. V was pared by 6 bases and J by 0 bases, with 9 bases between. This CDR3 is 13 amino acids long. CDR3 sequence: CASTGNTNYGYTF. The CDR3 region has the DNA TGCGCCAGCACAGGGAACACTAACTATGGCTACACCTTC.

V usage is TRBV5-1 and J usage is TRBJ1-5; 10 nucleotides agree with TRBD1. CDR1 SGHRS and CDR2 YFSETQ come from the germline V gene. This CDR3 comprises 16 residues. V dropped 4 bases and J dropped 7; count of bases not matched to a gene: 11. The CDR3 DNA reads TGCGCCAGCAGCATAGGGGACAGGGGATTCGGCCAGCCCCAGCATTTT. It is translated as CASSIGDRGFGQPQHF.

The chain is built from TRBV4-1 and TRBJ1-6; D gene unclear. This CDR3 is built from 16 residues. Trimming stripped 1 base from V and 8 bases from J, with 15 bases between. The germline V gene has CDR1 MGHRA and CDR2 YSYEKL. The CDR3 DNA sequence: TGCGCCAGCAGCCAAGTTGATCTTCTAGATTATTCACCCCTCCACTTT. Residues: CASSQVDLLDYSPLHF.

The chain employs TRBV4-1 and TRBJ1-5; D gene unclear. V shed 0 bases and J shed 0 bases, with 15 bases lying between them. Germline values: CDR1 MGHRA, CDR2 YSYEKL. This CDR3 is 18 amino acids long. This chain's CDR3 is CASSQDPVKPYSNQPQHF. CDR3 coding DNA: TGCGCCAGCAGCCAAGATCCCGTAAAGCCCTATAGCAATCAGCCCCAGCATTTT.

V gene TRBV10-3 combines with J gene TRBJ2-1; D remains ambiguous. Germline values: CDR1 ENHRY, CDR2 SYGVKD. The CDR3 consists of 14 residues. The ends were cut back, 0 bases at V and 2 bases at J, with 5 bases in the middle. The CDR3 DNA sequence: TGTGCCATCAGTGAGTCGAGTACCTACAATGAGCAGTTCTTC. Amino acid sequence: CAISESSTYNEQFF.

J is TRBJ2-2 and V is TRBV14; 7 bases match TRBD2. The CDR3 runs to 13 residues. Germline V gene data show CDR1 as SGHDN and CDR2 as FVKESK. Trimming took 4 bases from V and 4 from J; bases not matched to a gene: 0. The CDR3 coding sequence is TGTGCCAGCAGCCGCGGGGGCACCGGGGAGCTGTTTTTT. Translating gives CASSRGGTGELFF.

The V and J genes are TRBV4-1 and TRBJ2-5; 10 nucleotides line up with TRBD2. The germline gives CDR1 MGHRA, CDR2 YSYEKL. Trimming at V came to 0 bases and at J to 0 bases, leaving 7 bases not matched to a gene. The CDR3 extends over 18 amino acids. CDR3 coding DNA: TGCGCCAGCAGCCAAGACAGGACTAGCGGACCGTACCAAGAGACCCAGTACTTC. This encodes CASSQDRTSGPYQETQYF.

CDR3 region: CASIAQGITDTQYF. For the CDR3, the DNA is TGTGCCAGCATAGCCCAGGGGATAACGGATACGCAGTATTTT. The chain combines TRBV21-1 with TRBJ2-3; TRBD1 is the table's D call, not checked against the DNA. TRBV21-1 is classified as a pseudogene. This CDR3 has 14 residues.

This chain links TRBV28 with TRBJ2-4; D uncertain. The germline V gene has CDR1 MDHEN and CDR2 SYDVKM. V shed 3 bases and J shed 0 bases, with 6 bases lying between them. The CDR3 spans 14 residues. Written as DNA, the CDR3 is TGTGCCAGCAGTTTCTCAGGAGCCAAAAACATTCAGTACTTC. Translating gives CASSFSGAKNIQYF.

In its sample, this clone was seen once. V usage is TRBV6-1 and J usage is TRBJ2-3, with D perhaps matching TRBD1 (5 bases). The V gene's germline CDR1 is MNHNS and CDR2 SASEGT. CDR3 length: 17 residues. V lost 3 bases and J lost 0, with 16 bases in between. CDR3 nucleotides: TGTGCCAGCAGTGATTATTTTGGGCAGGGAAGCACAGATACGCAGTATTTT. It is translated as CASSDYFGQGSTDTQYF.

The chain links TRBV6-5 to TRBJ1-5; D perhaps matches TRBD1 (5 bases). Per germline, CDR1 MNHEY and CDR2 SVGAGI. This CDR3 comprises 15 residues. The V end lost 6 bases, the J end lost 7 bases, and 19 bases lay between the germline ends. As DNA, the CDR3 is TGTGCCAGCAGCTCCGCGGGGGGGGGAAAACAGCCCCAGCATTTT. It codes for CASSSAGGGKQPQHF.

This sequence joins TRBV18 and TRBJ1-6; TRBD1 agrees at 10 bases. The germline gives CDR1 KGHSH, CDR2 LQKENI. The CDR3 length is 16 residues. V was pared by 4 bases and J by 7 bases, with 7 bases of the junction left unmatched. DNA of the CDR3: TGTGCCAGCTCACAGAGGGGGACAGGGGACAATTCACCCCTCCACTTT. This encodes CASSQRGTGDNSPLHF.

This sequence joins TRBV27 and TRBJ2-1, with D maybe TRBD2 (7 bases). Trimming stripped 6 bases from V and 16 bases from J, with 25 bases between. The CDR3 extends over 14 amino acids. From germline, CDR1 is MNHEY and CDR2 SMNVEV (reference sequence). For the CDR3, the DNA is TGTGCCAGCAGCCCCGGAATCGCGGGGGCCCCCTCTTTCTTC. Residues: CASSPGIAGAPSFF.

In its sample, this clone was seen once. The V call is TRBV6-5, the J call TRBJ1-3; D remains unclear. This CDR3 has 14 residues. Trimming removed 7 bases at V and 0 bases at J, with 10 bases between. Germline CDR1 reads MNHEY; CDR2 reads SVGAGI. The CDR3 coding sequence is TGTGCCAGCAAATACATCATCTCTGGAAACACCATATATTTT. It translates to CASKYIISGNTIYF.

Regarding this clone: A read error is possible here, since a much larger clone lies one base away. The V gene is TRBV14, the J gene TRBJ2-3; maybe TRBD2 (6 bases). The ends were cut back, 4 bases at V and 7 bases at J, with 9 bases in the middle. The length of the CDR3 is 12 residues. Germline V gene sequence: CDR1 SGHDN, CDR2 FVKESK. DNA of the CDR3: TGTGCCAGCAGCCCCGGGGGAAATACGCAGTATTTT. Encoded protein: CASSPGGNTQYF. The whole variable domain, filled in from reference TRBV14 and TRBJ2-3, reads EAGVTQFPSHSVIEKGQTVTLRCDPISGHDNLYWYRRVMGKEIKFLLHFVKESKQDESGMPNNRFLAERTGGTYSTLKVQPAELEDSGVYFCASSPGGNTQYFGPGTRLTVL.

This clone has only one observation. The chain links TRBV30 to TRBJ1-5; the D is unclear. The CDR3 covers 15 residues. The V end was cut by 3 bases, the J end by 1 base, with 13 bases between. The germline V gene has CDR1 GTSNPN and CDR2 SVGIG (reference sequence). This chain's CDR3 is CAWSHRHSSNQPQHF. CDR3 nucleotides: TGTGCCTGGAGCCATCGACACTCAAGCAATCAGCCCCAGCATTTT.

The rearrangement links TRBV30 to TRBJ2-1; tentative D call: TRBD1 (5 bases). The CDR3 is 15 residues long. V lost 4 bases and J 2 bases, leaving 15 bases between the germline ends. Germline loops: CDR1 GTSNPN, CDR2 SVGIG (reference sequence). DNA for the CDR3: TGTGCCTGGATTAGACCAGGGCCCGCCTACAATGAGCAGTTCTTC. Translation gives CAWIRPGPAYNEQFF.

The J gene is TRBJ2-2, the V gene TRBV7-6; D is possibly TRBD2 (7 bases). CDR3 size: 15 residues. Per germline, CDR1 SGHVS and CDR2 FNYEAQ. V was pared by 5 bases and J by 5 bases, with 15 bases between. For the CDR3, the DNA is TGTGCCAGCAGCCCTTTCGGGGGGCAGACCGGGGAGCTGTTTTTT. This codes for CASSPFGGQTGELFF. Drawing the rest from reference TRBV7-6 and TRBJ2-2, the complete variable domain is GAGVSQSPRYKVTKRGQDVALRCDPISGHVSLYWYRQALGQGPEFLTYFNYEAQQDKSGLPNDRFSAERPEGSISTLTIQRTEQRDSAMYRCASSPFGGQTGELFFGEGSRLTVL.

The chain employs TRBV4-1 and TRBJ2-1; 14 nucleotides line up with TRBD2. The V and J ends lost 3 bases and 10 bases, in that order; junction bases with no gene match: 5. The CDR3 has 15 amino acids. CDR1 MGHRA and CDR2 YSYEKL come from the germline V gene. This CDR3 is CASSQTSGGALEQFF. In nucleotides, the CDR3 is TGCGCCAGCAGCCAGACTAGCGGGGGGGCGTTGGAGCAGTTCTTC.